These 6 T cell receptor beta chains originate from one sample sequenced in a study of monozygotic twins with inflammatory bowel disease. TCRdb reworked the 5' RACE reads into one entry per CDR3 protein, no DNA. Across 330,000 or so distinct CDR3 sequences, the top ten clones capture 2% of the sample. Sample: blood. The origin of the receptors is a human donor with ulcerative colitis or Crohn's disease, or a healthy co-twin of an affected twin (not recorded which).

CDR3 sequence: CASSPETGWSTGELFF. The rearrangement uses TRBV18 and TRBJ2-2; the TRBD1 assignment by TCRdb is unverifiable without DNA. The CDR3 loop spans 16 amino acids. Per the germline V gene, CDR1 is KGHSH and CDR2 is LQKENI.

CDR3 sequence: CSARDRDDYGYTF. This chain joins TRBV20-1 and TRBJ1-2; TCRdb outputs TRBD1, but without DNA this stays unchecked. This CDR3 is built from 13 residues. Germline CDR1 and CDR2: DFQATT and SNEGSKA (reference sequence).

The CDR3 spells CASSGHGQETQYF. The chain employs TRBV25-1 and TRBJ2-5. Germline values: CDR1 MGHDK, CDR2 SYGVNS. CDR3 length: 13 amino acids.

This chain's CDR3 is CAIPGGQLLAEAFF. V is TRBV2 and J is TRBJ1-1; TCRdb reports TRBD1, a call that lacks DNA to check it against. Germline V CDR1 and CDR2: SNHLY, FYNNEI. The CDR3 sequence is 14 residues long. The whole variable domain, remainder taken from reference TRBV2 and TRBJ1-1, is EPEVTQTPSHQVTQMGQEVILRCVPISNHLYFYWYRQILGQKVEFLVSFYNNEISEKSEIFDDQFSVERPDGSNFTLKIRSTKLEDSAMYFCAIPGGQLLAEAFFGQGTRLTVV.

CDR3 sequence: CASSIGTNYEQYF. The V and J genes are TRBV19 and TRBJ2-7; TCRdb designates TRBD1, a call that cannot be tested without DNA. The V gene's germline CDR1 is LNHDA and CDR2 SQIVND (reference sequence). CDR3 length: 13 residues.

The chain carries TRBV30 and TRBJ1-6; TCRdb's D call of TRBD1 is untestable without DNA. The germline V gene encodes CDR1 GTSNPN and CDR2 SVGIG (reference sequence). The CDR3 is 14 amino acids. The CDR3 loop reads CAWSQGGSHSPLHF.